These 25 T cell receptor beta chains originate from one sample sequenced in a study of T cells in Graves' hyperthyroidism and ophthalmopathy. There were TCR beta CDR3 regions amplified from RNA transcripts. The TCR CDR3 was amplified in a first-round RT-PCR using the HTBI primer set. One entry per CDR3 protein results from TCRdb running MiXCR on the multiplex PCR reads. The profile shows fewer than 750,000 distinct CDR3 sequences, about 15% of them singletons. Sequences were obtained from blood. The source is a woman aged 50 to 65 with Graves' ophthalmopathy.

This clonotype was counted many times. This rearrangement joins TRBV20-1 to TRBJ2-1; 7 nucleotides align to TRBD2. The V and J ends lost 0 bases and 10 bases, in that order; junction bases with no gene match: 6. The germline CDR1 and CDR2 sequences are DFQATT and SNEGSKA (reference sequence). The CDR3 length is 13 residues. CDR3 nucleotides: TGCAGTGCTAGAGAAAGGACTAGGATGGAGCAGTTCTTC. Its translation is CSARERTRMEQFF.

This clonotype was recorded many times. V usage is TRBV7-9 and J usage is TRBJ2-3; 9 nucleotides align to TRBD1. The trim removed 11 bases at V and 6 bases at J, leaving 3 bases unmatched. The CDR3 runs to 11 residues. CDR1 and CDR2 from the germline V gene are SEHNR and FQNEAQ (reference sequence). CDR3 amino acids: CAGGQGDTQYF. The CDR3 bases are TGTGCCGGCGGACAGGGGGATACGCAGTATTTT.

This clonotype was detected many times. J is TRBJ2-1 and V is TRBV28; TRBD2 agrees at 8 bases. CDR1 is MDHEN, CDR2 SYDVKM, per germline. V lost 3 bases to trimming and J lost 5 bases; unmatched junction nucleotides: 6. This CDR3 comprises 15 residues. CDR3 amino acids: CASSFRAGVHNEQFF. In DNA form, the CDR3 reads TGTGCCAGCAGTTTCAGAGCGGGAGTTCACAATGAGCAGTTCTTC.

This clonotype was detected a few times. The chain couples TRBV6-1 to TRBJ2-3; D gene ambiguous. Germline CDR1 is MNHNS and CDR2 is SASEGT. V lost 4 bases and J lost 5, with 10 bases in between. The CDR3 covers 13 residues. The DNA for the CDR3 is TGTGCCAGCAGTGCAACTACGCGAGATACGCAGTATTTT. Its protein is CASSATTRDTQYF.

This clonotype was seen a few times. This chain uses TRBV6-5 with TRBJ2-7; D not certain. Germline values: CDR1 MNHEY, CDR2 SVGAGI. The V end was cut by 2 bases, the J end by 2 bases, with 13 bases between. The CDR3 is made up of 15 amino acids. In nucleotides, the CDR3 is TGTGCCAGCAGTTACGCCCGGGCGAGTACCTACGAGCAGTACTTC. Protein: CASSYARASTYEQYF.

For this clonotype: This could be a read error, since a much larger clone is one nucleotide away. The rearrangement uses TRBV27 and TRBJ1-6, with D possibly matching TRBD1 (5 bases). The V gene lost 6 bases and the J gene lost 5 bases, with 11 bases spanning the gap. Germline V gene sequence: CDR1 MNHEY, CDR2 SMNVEV (reference sequence). The CDR3 contains 14 residues. The CDR3 is CASRTGTDNSPLHF. CDR3 nucleotide sequence: TGTGCCAGCAGAACCGGGACGGATAATTCACCCCTCCACTTT.

Ten or more counts support this clonotype. The chain is built from TRBV20-1 and TRBJ2-3; a weak D match, TRBD2 (5 bases). CDR3 length: 9 amino acids. V lost 6 bases and J 10 bases, leaving 8 bases between the germline ends. CDR1 is DFQATT and CDR2 is SNEGSKA in the germline V gene (reference sequence). The CDR3 DNA sequence: TGCAGTGCCGGGATCCCGCAGTATTTT. This codes for CSAGIPQYF.

The CDR3, as DNA: TGTGCCAGTAGTGATCGACAGACCTTGAGCACTGAAGCTTTCTTT. Translation: CASSDRQTLSTEAFF. The chain joins TRBV19 to TRBJ1-1; D is possibly TRBD1 (5 bases). This CDR3 has 15 residues. Germline CDR1 LNHDA, CDR2 SQIVND (reference sequence). With 5 bases removed from V and 4 bases from J, the gap between germline ends came to 17 bases.

This clonotype occurred a few times. The V and J genes are TRBV6-2 or TRBV6-3 and TRBJ1-1; D uncertain. Germline CDR1 and CDR2: MNHEY and SVGEGT. The V end lost 1 base, the J end lost 0 bases, and 3 bases lay between the germline ends. The CDR3 extends over 13 amino acids. CDR3 in amino acids: CASSYFLNTEAFF. The CDR3 region has the DNA TGTGCCAGCAGTTACTTTCTGAACACTGAAGCTTTCTTT.

This clonotype was seen repeatedly, ten times or more. The chain links TRBV3-1 to TRBJ2-7; either TRBD1 or TRBD2 may fit D (5 bases each). CDR3 length: 14 amino acids. Germline loops: CDR1 LGHDT, CDR2 YNNKEL (reference sequence). The V gene lost 4 bases and the J gene lost 0 bases, with 10 bases spanning the gap. This CDR3 is CASSPGRISYEQYF. DNA for the CDR3: TGTGCCAGCAGCCCGGGACGAATCTCCTACGAGCAGTACTTC.

The chain links TRBV12-3 or TRBV12-4 to TRBJ2-1; the match to TRBD2 covers 7 bases. The CDR3 has 13 amino acids. Trimming cost V 11 bases and J 5 bases; bases outside gene matches: 9. For the CDR3, the DNA is TGTGCCGGGGGGGTAGGACTAAACAATGAGCAGTTCTTC. It is translated as CAGGVGLNNEQFF.

This clonotype was counted ten times or more. This chain links TRBV12-3 or TRBV12-4 with TRBJ2-7, with D maybe TRBD2 (6 bases). V was pared by 6 bases and J by 3 bases, with 9 bases between. The CDR3 runs 12 residues. CDR3 loop: CASSQGLYEQYF. CDR3 sequence (DNA): TGTGCCAGCAGCCAGGGACTCTACGAGCAGTACTTC.

The rearrangement links TRBV9 to TRBJ2-1; 8 positions match TRBD2. From germline, CDR1 is SGDLS and CDR2 YYNGEE. The J segment lost 10 bases and the V segment lost 2 bases, leaving 11 bases of the junction unmatched. This CDR3 has 15 residues. As DNA, the CDR3 is TGTGCCAGCAGCGTGCCGGGACTAGGGGGGGGGGAGCAGTTCTTC. Translation: CASSVPGLGGGEQFF.

The rearrangement joins TRBV19 to TRBJ1-5; the D is unclear. The CDR3 consists of 15 residues. Trimming removed 1 base from V and 7 bases from J, with 14 bases in between. Germline assignment: CDR1 LNHDA and CDR2 SQIVND (reference sequence). CDR3 nucleotides: TGTGCCAGTAGTATAGTCCCTATCGGAGCACAGCCCCAGCATTTT. It is translated as CASSIVPIGAQPQHF.

The V and J genes are TRBV30 and TRBJ2-6; D is ambiguous. Per germline, CDR1 GTSNPN and CDR2 SVGIG (reference sequence). V lost 0 bases, J lost 2 bases, and 11 bases lay in between. CDR3 length equals 16 residues. This chain's CDR3 is CAWSVKGGAGANVLTF. CDR3 in DNA: TGTGCCTGGAGTGTAAAGGGTGGGGCTGGGGCCAACGTCCTGACTTTC.

This clonotype turned up a few times. The chain uses TRBV4-3 and TRBJ1-2, with 8 nucleotides matching TRBD1. The length of the CDR3 is 18 residues. Trimming cost V 1 base and J 4 bases; bases outside gene matches: 14. CDR1 and CDR2 (germline): LGHNA, YSLEER. CDR3 loop: CASSQVTGRGLEAYGYTF. CDR3 sequence (DNA): TGCGCCAGCAGCCAAGTAACCGGCAGGGGGCTAGAAGCCTATGGCTACACCTTC.

This clonotype was picked up many times. The chain uses TRBV28 and TRBJ2-1, with 7 bases that match TRBD1. Germline CDR1 and CDR2: MDHEN and SYDVKM. The CDR3 extends over 14 amino acids. Losses at the gene ends were 6 bases for V and 5 bases for J; bases not matched to a gene: 7. CDR3 loop: CASSHGQDHNEQFF. CDR3 sequence (DNA): TGTGCCAGCAGCCATGGACAGGATCACAATGAGCAGTTCTTC.

Concerning this clonotype: At one of its ends the junction is not consistent with the germline gene, which may arise from a read error. The chain uses TRBV7-2 and TRBJ1-6, with D hard to call. CDR3 length: 15 amino acids. The germline V gene encodes CDR1 SGHTA and CDR2 FQGNSA. This chain's CDR3 is CAGSLNGPKNSPLHF. In DNA, the CDR3 is TGTGCCGGCAGCTTAAATGGACCGAAAAATTCACCCCTCCACTTT.

This clonotype was detected ten times or more. The chain has TRBV11-2 and TRBJ2-3, with D tentatively TRBD1 (5 bases). CDR1 SGHAT and CDR2 FQNNGV come from the germline V gene. Trimming shortened V by 4 bases and J by 7 bases, and 9 bases separated the two germline ends. The CDR3 contains 12 residues. CDR3: CASSSPGNTQYF. CDR3 in DNA: TGTGCCAGCAGCTCTCCAGGGAATACGCAGTATTTT.

V is TRBV7-3 and J is TRBJ2-7; 12 bases align to TRBD2. J lost 6 bases, V lost 5 bases, and 5 bases had no gene match. Germline CDR1 and CDR2: SGHTA and FQGTGA. The CDR3 runs to 14 residues. The CDR3 region has the DNA TGTGCCAGCAGCCAGACTAGCGGGGGATTCGAGCAGTACTTC. Protein: CASSQTSGGFEQYF.

The sample holds one count of this clonotype. This chain uses TRBV11-2 with TRBJ2-7; no clear D gene. Germline CDR1 reads SGHAT; CDR2 reads FQNNGV. This CDR3 spans 10 amino acids. Between the trimmed V and J ends, which lost 6 bases and 12 bases, there was a span of 12 bases. The DNA for the CDR3 is TGTGCCAGCAGTCCCCCCCCGCTGTACTTC. It encodes CASSPPPLYF.

The V call is TRBV18, the J call TRBJ2-7; TRBD2 matches 13 bases. The CDR3 is made up of 15 amino acids. V was pared by 5 bases and J by 6 bases, with 7 bases of the junction left unmatched. Germline V lookup: CDR1 KGHSH, CDR2 LQKENI. CDR3 loop: CASSFGLAGVGEQYF. In DNA, the CDR3 is TGTGCCAGCTCATTCGGACTAGCGGGAGTGGGCGAGCAGTACTTC.

This clonotype appeared many times. The chain combines TRBV11-1 with TRBJ2-1; 13 nucleotides align to TRBD2. CDR1 is SGHAT, CDR2 FQDESV, per germline (reference sequence). The CDR3 runs to 18 residues. The J segment lost 0 bases and the V segment lost 3 bases, leaving 5 bases of the junction unmatched. Written as DNA, the CDR3 is TGTGCCAGCAGCTTCGGGACTAGCGGGACGAGCTCCTACAATGAGCAGTTCTTC. This translates into CASSFGTSGTSSYNEQFF.

The table lists this clonotype with many counts. This chain connects TRBV7-8 to TRBJ2-7, with D perhaps matching TRBD1 (6 bases). Deletions cut 3 bases from V and 2 bases from J, with 14 bases between. The CDR3 is 15 residues long. CDR1 is SGHVS, CDR2 FQNEAQ, per germline. CDR3 sequence (DNA): TGTGCCAGCAGCTTTTCGAGGACAGCGACCTACGAGCAGTACTTC. As protein: CASSFSRTATYEQYF.

On this clonotype: A much larger clonotype is one base distant, so this may be a read error. The chain carries TRBV12-3 or TRBV12-4 and TRBJ2-3; 11 bases map to TRBD2. V dropped 6 bases and J dropped 4; count of bases not matched to a gene: 6. This CDR3 contains 15 residues. CDR3 residues: CASSDSGRAPDTQYF. The DNA for the CDR3 is TGTGCCAGCAGCGATAGCGGGAGGGCCCCAGATACGCAGTATTTT.